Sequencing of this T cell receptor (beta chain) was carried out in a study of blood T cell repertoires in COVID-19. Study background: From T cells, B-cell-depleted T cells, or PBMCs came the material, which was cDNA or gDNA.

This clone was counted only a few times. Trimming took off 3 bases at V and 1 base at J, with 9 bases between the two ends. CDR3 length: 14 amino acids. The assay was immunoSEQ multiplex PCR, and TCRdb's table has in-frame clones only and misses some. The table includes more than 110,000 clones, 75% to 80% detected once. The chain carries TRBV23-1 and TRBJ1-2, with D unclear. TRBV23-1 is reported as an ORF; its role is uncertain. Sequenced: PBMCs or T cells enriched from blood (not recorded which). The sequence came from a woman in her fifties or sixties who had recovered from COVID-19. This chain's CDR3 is CASSHIRGNYGYTF. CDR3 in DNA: TGCGCCAGCAGTCACATCCGGGGTAACTATGGCTACACCTTC.